This T cell receptor (beta chain) is from a study of T cells after yellow fever vaccination. Using its own MiXCR run on the 5' RACE reads, TCRdb lists one record per CDR3 protein. The sample consists of 250,000 to 350,000 distinct CDR3 sequences, roughly 6.8% of them appearing once. Between the trimmed V and J ends, which lost 3 bases and 9 bases, there was a span of 11 bases. CDR1 and CDR2 (germline): KGHSH, LQKENI. The CDR3 runs to 12 residues. The chain combines TRBV18 with TRBJ1-1; D is unclear. This clonotype was sampled from a man between 18 and 35 years old who received the YFV17D yellow fever vaccine. The starting material was PBMCs, obtained 45 days after the first yellow fever vaccination. CDR3 protein: CASSPKDLQAFF. CDR3 coding DNA: TGTGCCAGCTCACCGAAGGACCTTCAAGCTTTCTTT. The whole variable domain, remainder taken from reference TRBV18 and TRBJ1-1, is NAGVMQNPRHLVRRRGQEARLRCSPMKGHSHVYWYRQLPEEGLKFMVYLQKENIIDESGMPKERFSAEFPKEGPSILRIQQVVRGDSAAYFCASSPKDLQAFFGQGTRLTVV.